This TCR beta chain was recorded in a study of cytomegalovirus exposure and HLA in healthy donors. The study, taken as a whole, reports: In a later analysis, parvovirus B19, influenza, CMV and Epstein-Barr virus appeared linked to several top co-occurrence clusters. Researchers left out some V segments, among them TRBV6-2 and TRBV6-3, as indistinguishable.

Comment on this clone: What it binds is not known.

The V and J ends lost 4 bases and 3 bases, in that order; junction bases with no gene match: 10. Per the germline V gene, CDR1 is SGHRS and CDR2 is YFSETQ. The CDR3 has 17 amino acids. The primer mix had 60 Vbeta and 13 Jbeta primers. TCRdb's copy holds only in-frame clones and misses some; the assay was immunoSEQ multiplex PCR. This table holds approximately 150,000 clones, about 80% found once. The clonotype was recovered from a young man in good health and CMV-seropositive. Sequenced input: PBMCs. The chain combines TRBV5-1 with TRBJ2-6, with TRBD1 identical over 7 bases. CDR3 nucleotide sequence: TGCGCCAGCAGCATGGACAGGCGACCACTTGGGGCCAACGTCCTGACTTTC. It yields the protein CASSMDRRPLGANVLTF.